The 16 T cell receptor beta chains below were found in one sample sequenced in a study of tissue T cells after allogeneic stem cell transplantation. Only in-frame clones appear in the TCRdb table, and some are missing; sequencing was by immunoSEQ multiplex PCR. The sample holds more than 20,000 clones, 75% to 95% seen once. The sequences come from blood, collected before transplantation. These receptor sequences come from a male donor at least 60 years old who later had graft-versus-host disease after an allogeneic stem cell transplant.

The genes are TRBV15 and TRBJ1-4; 9 nucleotides agree with TRBD1. CDR1 is LNHNV, CDR2 YYDKDF, per germline (reference sequence). The CDR3 loop spans 14 amino acids. V gave up 5 bases and J gave up 8 bases; unmatched junction bases: 6. In DNA form, the CDR3 reads TGTGCCACCAGCCCAAGGACAGGGGTCGAAAAACTGTTTTTT. It is translated as CATSPRTGVEKLFF.

The rearrangement joins TRBV6-4 to TRBJ2-1, with D perhaps given as TRBD1 or TRBD2 (6 bases each). The ends were cut back, 1 base at V and 7 bases at J, with 20 bases in the middle. CDR1 is MRHNA and CDR2 is SNTAGT in the germline V gene. The CDR3 has 17 amino acids. The CDR3 loop reads CASSDLCLGGLRNEQFF. As DNA, the CDR3 is TGTGCCAGCAGTGACTTATGTTTAGGGGGACTTAGGAATGAGCAGTTCTTC.

The chain combines TRBV7-2 with TRBJ1-5; 7 positions agree with TRBD1. The CDR3 covers 15 residues. Trimming took 0 bases from V and 9 from J; bases not matched to a gene: 8. Germline V gene sequence: CDR1 SGHTA, CDR2 FQGNSA. The CDR3 reads CASSLAGTAQSPQHF. The CDR3 coding sequence is TGTGCCAGCAGCTTAGCCGGGACAGCCCAATCGCCCCAGCATTTT.

The chain links TRBV19 to TRBJ2-5, with 8 bases identical to TRBD1. This CDR3 has 15 residues. The V gene's germline CDR1 is LNHDA and CDR2 SQIVND (reference sequence). V shed 5 bases and J 5 bases; nucleotides not matched to a gene: 10. The DNA for the CDR3 is TGTGCCAGTAGTCCGCCGACAGGGGCGTCGGAGACCCAGTACTTC. It yields the protein CASSPPTGASETQYF.

J is TRBJ2-2 and V is TRBV27, with D unclear. Per the germline V gene, CDR1 is MNHEY and CDR2 is SMNVEV (reference sequence). Trimming pared 6 bases from V and 5 bases from J, leaving 10 bases between. The CDR3 runs 13 residues. CDR3: CASRVHQTGELFF. DNA of the CDR3: TGTGCCAGCAGGGTACATCAGACCGGGGAGCTGTTTTTT.

The chain has TRBV9 and TRBJ1-2; D is unresolved. Germline CDR1 is SGDLS and CDR2 is YYNGEE. This CDR3 is 14 amino acids long. Trimming removed 0 bases from V and 7 bases from J, with 13 bases in between. CDR3 sequence reads: CASSVDNSFGGYTF. Here the CDR3 DNA reads TGTGCCAGCAGCGTAGATAACAGCTTCGGTGGCTACACCTTC.

The rearrangement joins TRBV6-2 or TRBV6-3 to TRBJ1-2; 7 bases match TRBD1. Per germline, CDR1 MNHEY and CDR2 SVGEGT. J lost 3 bases, V lost 2 bases, and 6 bases had no gene match. The CDR3 is 15 residues long. CDR3 region: CASSYPRGLDYGYTF. The CDR3 DNA reads TGTGCCAGCAGTTACCCGAGGGGGCTCGACTATGGCTACACCTTC.

This chain joins TRBV19 and TRBJ2-6, with 9 bases lining up with TRBD2. This CDR3 has 17 amino acids. CDR1 and CDR2 from the germline V gene are LNHDA and SQIVND (reference sequence). The V and J ends lost 5 bases and 4 bases, in that order; junction bases with no gene match: 9. This chain's CDR3 is CASSRGTSQAGANVLTF. Written as DNA, the CDR3 is TGTGCCAGTAGTCGGGGGACTAGCCAGGCGGGGGCCAACGTCCTGACTTTC.

The gene calls are TRBV18 and TRBJ1-1; weak D call: TRBD1 (6 bases). V shed 3 bases and J shed 3 bases, with 20 bases lying between them. Germline V CDR1 and CDR2: KGHSH, LQKENI. The length of the CDR3 is 17 residues. Here the CDR3 DNA reads TGTGCCAGCTCACCTAACAGGGCAGGACGATTAGACACTGAAGCTTTCTTT. Its translation: CASSPNRAGRLDTEAFF.

This sequence joins TRBV4-1 and TRBJ1-5; no reliable D call. The CDR3 contains 13 residues. Trimming stripped 4 bases from V and 9 bases from J, with 13 bases between. Germline CDR1 is MGHRA and CDR2 is YSYEKL. CDR3 nucleotide sequence: TGCGCCAGCAGCCCGACCGGCTGGATGCCCCAGCATTTT. Its translation is CASSPTGWMPQHF.

The chain combines TRBV18 with TRBJ2-1; TRBD2 matches at 10 bases. The CDR3 is 15 residues long. Unmatched junction bases numbered 7, after V lost 6 bases and J lost 5 bases. The germline gives CDR1 KGHSH, CDR2 LQKENI. In DNA, the CDR3 is TGTGCCAGCTCCCCGAGACTAGCGGGCCACAATGAGCAGTTCTTC. Translated: CASSPRLAGHNEQFF.

The chain recombines TRBV10-3 with TRBJ1-1; D perhaps matches TRBD1 (6 bases). The CDR3 loop spans 13 amino acids. V lost 0 bases, J lost 5 bases, and 7 bases lay in between. Germline assignment: CDR1 ENHRY and CDR2 SYGVKD. DNA for the CDR3: TGTGCCATCAGTGAGTCAGGGGGGACTGAAGCTTTCTTT. Translation: CAISESGGTEAFF.

The rearrangement uses TRBV3-1 (or the pseudogene TRBV3-2) and TRBJ1-2; D possibly corresponds to TRBD1 (5 bases). The germline V gene encodes CDR1 LGHDT and CDR2 YNNKEL (reference sequence). The CDR3 is made up of 14 amino acids. V gave up 5 bases and J gave up 3 bases, with 13 bases separating them. The CDR3 loop is CASSSGWRDYGYTF. CDR3 DNA: TGTGCCAGCAGCTCAGGGTGGAGGGACTATGGCTACACCTTC.

The chain uses TRBV11-1 and TRBJ1-2; D perhaps matches TRBD1 (5 bases). The germline V gene has CDR1 SGHAT and CDR2 FQDESV (reference sequence). The V end was cut by 4 bases, the J end by 14 bases, with 20 bases between. This CDR3 contains 13 residues. The CDR3 coding sequence is TGTGCCAGCAGCTCTTCGGGTCCAACAGAGGGGACCTTC. Protein: CASSSSGPTEGTF.

This rearrangement joins TRBV24-1 to TRBJ2-2; D call uncertain. Germline V gene lookup returns CDR1 KGHDR and CDR2 SFDVKD. The CDR3 has 16 amino acids. V lost 1 base and J 2 bases, leaving 10 bases between the germline ends. The DNA of the CDR3 is TGTGCCACCAGTGATTTAGGCCCTGAAAACACCGGGGAGCTGTTTTTT. Translating gives CATSDLGPENTGELFF.

V and J are TRBV29-1 and TRBJ2-7, with 8 bases that match TRBD1. Unmatched junction bases numbered 11, after V lost 4 bases and J lost 6 bases. This CDR3 spans 14 amino acids. Germline V gene data show CDR1 as SQVTM and CDR2 as ANQGSEA. As DNA, the CDR3 is TGCAGCGTTGGATCCGGACAGGGCCTAGGCGAGCAGTACTTC. It is translated as CSVGSGQGLGEQYF.